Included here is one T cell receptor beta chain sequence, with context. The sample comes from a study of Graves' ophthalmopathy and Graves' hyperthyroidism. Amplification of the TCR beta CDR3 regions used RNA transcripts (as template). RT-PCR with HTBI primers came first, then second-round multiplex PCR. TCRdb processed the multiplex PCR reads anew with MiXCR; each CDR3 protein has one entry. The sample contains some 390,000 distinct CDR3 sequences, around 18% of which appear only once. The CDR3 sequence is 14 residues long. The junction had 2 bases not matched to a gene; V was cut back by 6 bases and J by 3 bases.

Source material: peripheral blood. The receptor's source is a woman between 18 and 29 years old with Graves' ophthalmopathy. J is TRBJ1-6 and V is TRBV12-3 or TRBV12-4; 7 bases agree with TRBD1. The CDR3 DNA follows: TGTGCCAGCAGGGGGACAGACTATAATTCACCCCTCCACTTT. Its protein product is CASRGTDYNSPLHF.